The 13 T cell receptor beta chains in this list originate from one sample, sequenced in a study of blood T cell repertoires in COVID-19. Method: immunoSEQ multiplex PCR; TCRdb's copy keeps in-frame clones and lacks some. The top ten clones hold roughly 8% of a sample with 200,000 to 250,000 clones, more than 80% of them seen once. Sequenced sample: peripheral blood. The receptors were gathered from a woman older than 75 with COVID-19, enrolled during active disease.

The gene calls are TRBV5-1 and TRBJ2-3; the match to TRBD2 covers 10 bases. Germline CDR1 is SGHRS and CDR2 is YFSETQ. There are 16 residues in the CDR3. Trimming at V came to 0 bases and at J to 6 bases, leaving 7 bases not matched to a gene. CDR3 DNA sequence: TGCGCCAGCAGCTTGGGGACTAGCGGCAAGCGGGATACGCAGTATTTT. This translates into CASSLGTSGKRDTQYF.

The rearrangement uses TRBV7-2 and TRBJ2-7; 7 bases agree with TRBD1. The V gene's germline CDR1 is SGHTA and CDR2 FQGNSA. Trimming took 1 base from V and 6 from J; bases not matched to a gene: 9. The CDR3 is 15 amino acids. This CDR3 is CASSLGGQGVAEQYF. CDR3 DNA: TGTGCCAGCAGCTTAGGTGGGCAGGGGGTAGCCGAGCAGTACTTC.

The V gene is TRBV9, the J gene TRBJ1-6; 9 bases map to TRBD1. The CDR3 length is 17 residues. Per germline, CDR1 SGDLS and CDR2 YYNGEE. Trimming removed 3 bases from V and 7 bases from J; junction bases left unmatched: 11. CDR3 residues: CASSGRFGTGTNSPLHF. The CDR3 coding sequence is TGTGCCAGCAGCGGCCGCTTCGGGACAGGGACGAATTCACCCCTCCACTTT.

A note on this clone: Other nucleotide sequences in the sample specify the same CDR3. The V and J genes are TRBV28 and TRBJ1-2; D gene unclear. V shed 4 bases and J shed 3 bases, with 6 bases lying between them. Germline CDR1 reads MDHEN; CDR2 reads SYDVKM. The CDR3 runs 12 residues. CDR3 sequence (DNA): TGTGCCAGCAGTTCCAGCGACTATGGCTACACCTTC. This translates into CASSSSDYGYTF.

This clone was counted a single time. The V gene is TRBV7-8, the J gene TRBJ1-1, with 9 bases aligning to TRBD1. Germline V lookup: CDR1 SGHVS, CDR2 FQNEAQ. The CDR3 sequence is 14 residues long. Trimming cost V 6 bases and J 4 bases; bases outside gene matches: 6. The CDR3 loop reads CASRPGTGPTEAFF. CDR3 nucleotide sequence: TGTGCCAGCAGGCCCGGGACAGGGCCCACTGAAGCTTTCTTT.

This rearrangement joins TRBV4-1 to TRBJ2-7; 8 bases line up with TRBD2. Germline lookup yields CDR1 MGHRA and CDR2 YSYEKL. With 0 bases clipped from V and 3 bases from J, the junction kept 10 bases outside the gene matches. The CDR3 runs to 17 residues. CDR3 sequence reads: CASSQDSRGSGVYEQYF. For the CDR3, the DNA is TGCGCCAGCAGCCAAGACAGCCGTGGTAGCGGGGTCTACGAGCAGTACTTC.

This clone turned up a few times. The J gene is TRBJ2-7, the V gene TRBV30; a weak D match, TRBD1 (5 bases). The germline V gene has CDR1 GTSNPN and CDR2 SVGIG (reference sequence). This CDR3 has 12 amino acids. V was shortened by 4 bases and J by 1 base, with 8 bases between the two germline ends. The CDR3 region has the DNA TGTGCCTGGAAAGGGGATTCCTACGAGCAGTACTTC. Residues: CAWKGDSYEQYF.

The rearrangement uses TRBV7-9 and TRBJ1-3; maybe TRBD1 (5 bases). CDR1 is SEHNR and CDR2 is FQNEAQ in the germline V gene (reference sequence). The CDR3 has 14 residues. Trimming pared 6 bases from V and 1 base from J, leaving 10 bases between. The CDR3 loop reads CASREGLSGNTIYF. For the CDR3, the DNA is TGTGCCAGCAGGGAGGGGCTATCTGGAAACACCATATATTTT.

This clone was detected a few times. V and J are TRBV5-1 and TRBJ2-2, with 7 positions matching TRBD1. This CDR3 has 14 residues. Germline trimming cut 5 bases from V and 6 bases from J; bases unmatched to any gene: 7. Germline V gene lookup returns CDR1 SGHRS and CDR2 YFSETQ. The CDR3 protein is CASSPGQVPGELFF. CDR3 coding DNA: TGCGCCAGCAGTCCCGGACAGGTGCCCGGGGAGCTGTTTTTT.

The V gene is TRBV7-2, the J gene TRBJ1-2; possible D gene TRBD1, 6 bases. This CDR3 has 15 residues. The germline V gene encodes CDR1 SGHTA and CDR2 FQGNSA. Trimming stripped 3 bases from V and 3 bases from J, with 14 bases between. CDR3 bases: TGTGCCAGCAGCTTCATCGGGGAGGGGGACTATGGCTACACCTTC. Translating gives CASSFIGEGDYGYTF.

The rearrangement links TRBV7-9 to TRBJ2-7; D may be TRBD2 (5 bases). The CDR3 covers 15 residues. Germline lookup yields CDR1 SEHNR and CDR2 FQNEAQ (reference sequence). Trimming removed 5 bases from V and 3 bases from J, with 17 bases in between. In DNA form, the CDR3 reads TGTGCCAGCAGCCGGACTCATCGTGAGGGCTACGAGCAGTACTTC. Translated: CASSRTHREGYEQYF.

The V call is TRBV5-1, the J call TRBJ2-7, with 10 bases fitting TRBD2. The V gene's germline CDR1 is SGHRS and CDR2 YFSETQ. V lost 0 bases, J lost 7 bases, and 7 bases stayed unmatched. The CDR3 sequence is 15 residues long. CDR3 in DNA: TGCGCCAGCAGCTTGGAAGAGCGGGAGGGCAGAGAGCAGTACTTC. Encoded protein: CASSLEEREGREQYF.

The rearrangement joins TRBV3-1 (or the pseudogene TRBV3-2) to TRBJ1-1, with 8 bases matching TRBD1. This CDR3 has 14 amino acids. Losses at the gene ends were 1 base for V and 13 bases for J; bases not matched to a gene: 11. CDR1 and CDR2 from the germline V gene are LGHDT and YNNKEL (reference sequence). CDR3 DNA sequence: TGTGCCAGCAGCCAAGGACAGGGGCCTACGGGAGTTTTCTTT. This encodes CASSQGQGPTGVFF.